One and the same sample provided the 2 T cell receptor beta chains below, sequenced in a study of CD8+ T cells in alopecia areata. RNA extraction was followed by reverse transcription into cDNA, which acted as the sequencing template. The table came from immunoSEQ multiplex PCR; TCRdb's copy has only in-frame clones and leaves some out. The sample includes approximately 180,000 clones, roughly 60% of them seen just once. Treatment denoted: oral pan-JAK inhibitor, 5-10 mg twice daily. The sample was CD4+ T cells sorted from blood, taken between weeks 55 and 65, from a patient treated with tofacitinib. The receptors derive from a human donor with alopecia areata.

This clone was recorded a few times. This chain uses TRBV29-1 with TRBJ1-3; 9 bases are a match to TRBD1. The germline V gene has CDR1 SQVTM and CDR2 ANQGSEA. CDR3 size: 13 residues. Trimming took 6 bases from V and 4 from J; bases not matched to a gene: 4. The CDR3 DNA follows: TGCAGCGTGGGACAGGGTTCGGGAAACACCATATATTTT. Encoded protein: CSVGQGSGNTIYF.

The chain links TRBV25-1 to TRBJ1-1, with TRBD1 matching 8 bases. After removal of 6 bases from V and 4 bases from J, the junction contained 10 bases not matched to a gene. In germline, CDR1 is MGHDK, CDR2 SYGVNS. CDR3 size: 15 residues. CDR3 loop: CASRTGQGTVTEAFF. In DNA form, the CDR3 reads TGTGCCAGCAGGACCGGACAGGGTACGGTCACTGAAGCTTTCTTT.